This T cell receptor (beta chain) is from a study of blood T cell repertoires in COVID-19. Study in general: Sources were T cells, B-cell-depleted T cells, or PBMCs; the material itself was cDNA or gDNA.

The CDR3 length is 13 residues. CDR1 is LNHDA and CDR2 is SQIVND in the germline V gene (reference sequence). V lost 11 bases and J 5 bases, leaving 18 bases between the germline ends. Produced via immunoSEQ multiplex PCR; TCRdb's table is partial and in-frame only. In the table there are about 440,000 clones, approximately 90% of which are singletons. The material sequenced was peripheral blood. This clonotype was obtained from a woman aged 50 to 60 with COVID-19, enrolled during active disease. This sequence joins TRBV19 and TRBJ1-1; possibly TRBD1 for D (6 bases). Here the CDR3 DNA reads TGTGCCTCTACAGGGATGTCGAAGACTGAAGCTTTCTTT. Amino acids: CASTGMSKTEAFF.